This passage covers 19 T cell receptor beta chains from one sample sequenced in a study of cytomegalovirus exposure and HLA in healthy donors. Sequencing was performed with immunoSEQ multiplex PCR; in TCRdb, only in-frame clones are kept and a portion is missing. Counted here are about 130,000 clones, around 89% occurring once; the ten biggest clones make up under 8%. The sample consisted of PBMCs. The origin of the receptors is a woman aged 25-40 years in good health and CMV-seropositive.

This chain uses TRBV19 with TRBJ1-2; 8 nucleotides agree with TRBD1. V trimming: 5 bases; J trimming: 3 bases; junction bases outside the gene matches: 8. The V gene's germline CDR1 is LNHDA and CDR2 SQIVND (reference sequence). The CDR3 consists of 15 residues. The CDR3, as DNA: TGTGCCAGTAGTCGACAGGGACAGGCCGACTATGGCTACACCTTC. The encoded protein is CASSRQGQADYGYTF.

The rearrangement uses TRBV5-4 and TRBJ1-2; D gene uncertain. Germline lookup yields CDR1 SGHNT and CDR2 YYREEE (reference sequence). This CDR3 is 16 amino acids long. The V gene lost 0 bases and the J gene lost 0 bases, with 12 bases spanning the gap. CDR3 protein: CASSLGGQPTNYGYTF. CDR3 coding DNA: TGTGCCAGCAGCTTGGGCGGCCAGCCTACTAACTATGGCTACACCTTC.

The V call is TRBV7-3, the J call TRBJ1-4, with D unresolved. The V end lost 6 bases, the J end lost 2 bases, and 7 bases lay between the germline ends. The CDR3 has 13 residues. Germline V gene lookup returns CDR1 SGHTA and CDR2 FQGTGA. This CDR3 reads CASSMGTNEKLFF. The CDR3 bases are TGTGCCAGCAGTATGGGCACTAATGAAAAACTGTTTTTT.

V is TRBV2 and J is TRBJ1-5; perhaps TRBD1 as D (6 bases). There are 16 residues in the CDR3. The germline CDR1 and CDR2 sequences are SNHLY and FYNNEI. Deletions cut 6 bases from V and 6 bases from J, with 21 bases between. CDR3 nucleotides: TGTGCCAGCAGAGCTCGGACAGTGTTAGCAGGTCAGCCCCAGCATTTT. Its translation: CASRARTVLAGQPQHF.

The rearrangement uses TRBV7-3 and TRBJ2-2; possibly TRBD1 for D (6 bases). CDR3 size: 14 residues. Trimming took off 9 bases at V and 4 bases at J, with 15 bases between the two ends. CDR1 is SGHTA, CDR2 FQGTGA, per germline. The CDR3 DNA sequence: TGTGCCAGTTCGGGACACGGGACCACCGGGGAGCTGTTTTTT. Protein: CASSGHGTTGELFF.

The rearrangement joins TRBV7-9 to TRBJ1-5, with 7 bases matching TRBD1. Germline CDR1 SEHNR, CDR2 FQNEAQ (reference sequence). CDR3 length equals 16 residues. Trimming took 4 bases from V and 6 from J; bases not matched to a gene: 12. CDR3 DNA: TGTGCCAGCAGCTCCTCAGACAGGGAAAGGTTTCAGCCCCAGCATTTT. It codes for CASSSSDRERFQPQHF.

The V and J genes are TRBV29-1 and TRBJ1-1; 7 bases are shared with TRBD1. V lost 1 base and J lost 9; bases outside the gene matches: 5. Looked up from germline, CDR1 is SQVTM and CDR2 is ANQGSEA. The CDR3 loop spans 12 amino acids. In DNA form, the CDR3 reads TGCAGCGTTGAAGGGACGACAGGGAAAGCTTTCTTT. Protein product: CSVEGTTGKAFF.

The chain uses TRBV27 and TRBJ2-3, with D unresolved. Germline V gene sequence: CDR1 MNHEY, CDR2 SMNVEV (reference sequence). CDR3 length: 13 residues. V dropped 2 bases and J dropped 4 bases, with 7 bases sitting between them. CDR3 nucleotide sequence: TGTGCCAGCAGTTTACTTCCCCCAGATACGCAGTATTTT. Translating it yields CASSLLPPDTQYF.

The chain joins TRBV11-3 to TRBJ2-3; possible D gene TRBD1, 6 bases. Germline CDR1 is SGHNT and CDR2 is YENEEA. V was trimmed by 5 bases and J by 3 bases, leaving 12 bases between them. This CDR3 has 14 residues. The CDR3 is CASSARQATDTQYF. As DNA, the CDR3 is TGTGCCAGCAGCGCCCGACAGGCAACAGATACGCAGTATTTT. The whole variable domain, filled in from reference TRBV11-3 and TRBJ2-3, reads EAGVVQSPRYKIIEKKQPVAFWCNPISGHNTLYWYLQNLGQGPELLIRYENEEAVDDSQLPKDRFSAERLKGVDSTLKIQPAELGDSAVYLCASSARQATDTQYFGPGTRLTVL.

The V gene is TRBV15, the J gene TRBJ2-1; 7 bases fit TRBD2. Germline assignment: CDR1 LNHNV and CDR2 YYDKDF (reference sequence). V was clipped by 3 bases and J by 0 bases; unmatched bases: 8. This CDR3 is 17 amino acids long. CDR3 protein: CATSSWGERDSYNEQFF. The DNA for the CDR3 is TGTGCCACCAGCAGCTGGGGGGAGCGGGACTCCTACAATGAGCAGTTCTTC. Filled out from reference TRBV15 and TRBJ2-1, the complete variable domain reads DAMVIQNPRYQVTQFGKPVTLSCSQTLNHNVMYWYQQKSSQAPKLLFHYYDKDFNNEADTPDNFQSRRPNTSFCFLDIRSPGLGDTAMYLCATSSWGERDSYNEQFFGPGTRLTVL.

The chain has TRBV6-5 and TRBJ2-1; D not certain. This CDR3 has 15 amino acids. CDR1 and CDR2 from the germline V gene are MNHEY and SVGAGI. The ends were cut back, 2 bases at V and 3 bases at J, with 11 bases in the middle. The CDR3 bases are TGTGCCAGCAGTTACCGGCACTCAGGCTACAATGAGCAGTTCTTC. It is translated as CASSYRHSGYNEQFF.

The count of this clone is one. The CDR3 reads CASSGTGMNTEAFF. In DNA, the CDR3 is TGCGCCAGCAGTGGGACAGGGATGAACACTGAAGCTTTCTTT. The gene calls are TRBV4-1 and TRBJ1-1, with 9 bases lining up with TRBD1. The CDR3 has 14 residues. CDR1 is MGHRA, CDR2 YSYEKL, per germline. V was pared by 6 bases and J by 0 bases, with 2 bases of the junction left unmatched.

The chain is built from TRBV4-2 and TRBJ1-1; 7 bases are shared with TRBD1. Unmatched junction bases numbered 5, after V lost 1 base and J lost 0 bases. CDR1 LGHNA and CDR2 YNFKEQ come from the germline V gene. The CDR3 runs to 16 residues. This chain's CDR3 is CASSQVVGGMNTEAFF. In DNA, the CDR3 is TGTGCCAGCAGCCAAGTAGTAGGGGGCATGAACACTGAAGCTTTCTTT.

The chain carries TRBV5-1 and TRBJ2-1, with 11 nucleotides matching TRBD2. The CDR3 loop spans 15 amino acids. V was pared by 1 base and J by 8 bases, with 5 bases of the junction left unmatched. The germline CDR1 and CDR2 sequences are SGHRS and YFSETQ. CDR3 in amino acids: CASSLLAGGPDEQFF. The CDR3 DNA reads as TGCGCCAGCAGCTTGTTAGCGGGAGGGCCGGATGAGCAGTTCTTC.

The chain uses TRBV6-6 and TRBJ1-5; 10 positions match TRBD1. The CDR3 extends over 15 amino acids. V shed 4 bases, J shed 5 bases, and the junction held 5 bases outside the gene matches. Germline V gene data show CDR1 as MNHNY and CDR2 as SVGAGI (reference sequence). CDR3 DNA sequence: TGTGCCAGCAGTTCCCAGGACAGGGGGTATCAGCCCCAGCATTTT. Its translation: CASSSQDRGYQPQHF.

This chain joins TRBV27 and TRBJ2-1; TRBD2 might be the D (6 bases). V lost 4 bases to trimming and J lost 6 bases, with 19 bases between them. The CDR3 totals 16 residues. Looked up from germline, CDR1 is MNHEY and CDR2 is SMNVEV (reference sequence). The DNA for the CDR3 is TGTGCCAGCAGTTCACCGGGGGTCGCCGGGGCCAATGAGCAGTTCTTC. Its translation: CASSSPGVAGANEQFF.

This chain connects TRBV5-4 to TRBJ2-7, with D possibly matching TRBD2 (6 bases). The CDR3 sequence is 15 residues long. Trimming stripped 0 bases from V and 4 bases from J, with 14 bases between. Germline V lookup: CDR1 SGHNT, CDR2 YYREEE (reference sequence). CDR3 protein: CASSLGGDGRYEQYF. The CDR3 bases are TGTGCCAGCAGCTTGGGGGGGGACGGACGGTACGAGCAGTACTTC.

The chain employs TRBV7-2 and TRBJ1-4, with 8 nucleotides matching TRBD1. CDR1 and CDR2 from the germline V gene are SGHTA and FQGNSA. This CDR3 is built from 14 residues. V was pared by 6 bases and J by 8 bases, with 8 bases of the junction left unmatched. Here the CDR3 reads CASRRNRGDEKLFF. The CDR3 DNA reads TGTGCCAGCAGAAGAAACAGGGGGGACGAAAAACTGTTTTTT.

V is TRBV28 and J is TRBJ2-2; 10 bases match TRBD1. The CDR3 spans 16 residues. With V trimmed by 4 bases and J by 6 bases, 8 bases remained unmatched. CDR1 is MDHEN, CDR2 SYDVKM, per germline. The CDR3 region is CASSSRDRGSAGELFF. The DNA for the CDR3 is TGTGCCAGCAGTTCCCGGGACAGGGGTAGTGCCGGGGAGCTGTTTTTT.